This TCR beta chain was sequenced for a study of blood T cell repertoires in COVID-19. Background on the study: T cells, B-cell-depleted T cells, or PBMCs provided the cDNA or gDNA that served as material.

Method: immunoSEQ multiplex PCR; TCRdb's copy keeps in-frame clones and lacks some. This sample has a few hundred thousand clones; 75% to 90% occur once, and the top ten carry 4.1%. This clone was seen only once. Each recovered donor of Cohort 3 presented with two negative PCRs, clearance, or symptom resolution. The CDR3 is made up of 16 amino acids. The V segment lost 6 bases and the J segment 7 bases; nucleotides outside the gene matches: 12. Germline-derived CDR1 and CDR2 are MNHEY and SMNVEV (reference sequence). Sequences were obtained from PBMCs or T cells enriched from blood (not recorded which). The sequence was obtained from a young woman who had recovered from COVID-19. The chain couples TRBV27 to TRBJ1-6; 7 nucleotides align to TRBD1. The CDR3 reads CASSTGVGVRNSPLHF. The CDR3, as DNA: TGTGCCAGCAGCACAGGGGTAGGGGTTAGAAATTCACCCCTCCACTTT.